These 4 T cell receptor beta chains were all obtained from the same sample, sequenced in a study of T cell responses to AZD1222 COVID-19 vaccine. The repertoire was sequenced with immunoSEQ multiplex PCR; TCRdb's copy has only in-frame clones and lacks some. This sample carries about 140,000 clones, more than 80% of them seen once, and the ten largest clones take about 1.5%. This material consisted of peripheral blood, taken on day 0 of AZD1222 vaccination. These receptor sequences come from an adult in good health.

The rearrangement links TRBV3-1 (or the pseudogene TRBV3-2) to TRBJ2-5, with D hard to call. Trimming stripped 9 bases from V and 2 bases from J, with 16 bases between. The CDR3 has 14 amino acids. The germline CDR1 and CDR2 sequences are LGHDT and YNNKEL (reference sequence). CDR3 in amino acids: CASSSRQKQETQYF. The CDR3 nucleotides read TGTGCCAGTAGCTCACGACAAAAACAAGAGACCCAGTACTTC.

Here the CDR3 reads CASSPRGAGGLTDTQYF. The CDR3 DNA follows: TGTGCCAGCAGCCCACGGGGGGCAGGGGGGCTGACAGATACGCAGTATTTT. The chain uses TRBV7-9 and TRBJ2-3, with D perhaps assigned TRBD1 or TRBD2 (7 bases each). This CDR3 region has 17 residues. Germline CDR1 SEHNR, CDR2 FQNEAQ (reference sequence). V lost 5 bases to trimming and J lost 3 bases, with 21 bases between them. Looking up the rest from reference TRBV7-9 and TRBJ2-3 gives the full variable domain: DTGVSQNPRHKITKRGQNVTFRCDPISEHNRLYWYRQTLGQGPEFLTYFQNEAQLEKSRLLSDRFSAERPKGSFSTLEIQRTEQGDSAMYLCASSPRGAGGLTDTQYFGPGTRLTVL.

The CDR3 reads CASSDYRGLSQPQHF. The CDR3 coding sequence is TGTGCCAGCAGTGATTACAGGGGGCTGAGTCAGCCCCAGCATTTT. J is TRBJ1-5 and V is TRBV6-1, with 9 bases identical to TRBD1. With 3 bases clipped from V and 6 bases from J, the junction kept 6 bases outside the gene matches. This CDR3 contains 15 residues. The germline V gene encodes CDR1 MNHNS and CDR2 SASEGT.

On this clone itself: The junction and the germline gene differ at one end; a read error may be behind it. The V and J genes are TRBV29-1 and TRBJ1-1, with no clear D. CDR3 length: 12 residues. CDR1 is SQVTM and CDR2 is ANQGSEA in the germline V gene. The CDR3 protein is CSVDNHPPKAYF. The CDR3 DNA is TGCAGCGTTGATAATCATCCGCCTAAGGCCTACTTT.